Listed below are T cell receptor beta chains from one sample, sequenced in a study of cytomegalovirus exposure and HLA in healthy donors. This table comes from immunoSEQ multiplex PCR, and its TCRdb copy is limited to in-frame clones, with some not included. There are 100,000 to 150,000 clones in the sample; roughly four fifths occur only once, and about 1.8% lies in the top ten. Sequenced: PBMCs. The receptors were gathered from a young man in good health and CMV-seronegative. CDR3s include the opening cysteine and the closing phenylalanine or tryptophan. The D gene is left open where the match is weak. Clone size appears in some rows only: once, few, many, or a class for an expanded clone.

j_call	v_call	d_call	clone_size	cdr3_nt	cdr3_aa
TRBJ1-1	TRBV19	-	-	TGTGCCAGTAGTCCAGGCCTGAGAGGGTACACTGAAGCTTTCTTT	CASSPGLRGYTEAFF
TRBJ2-3	TRBV9	-	few	TGTGCCAGCAGCGTCGGGGAGGCAGCAGATACGCAGTATTTT	CASSVGEAADTQYF
TRBJ1-3	TRBV5-6	-	-	TGTGCCAGCAGCTTGGAACAGAGAGGGAACACCATATATTTT	CASSLEQRGNTIYF
TRBJ2-3	TRBV9	-	-	TGTGCCAGCAGCGTAGGTCCCGACTCCCTCGGAACTAATACGCAGTATTTT	CASSVGPDSLGTNTQYF
TRBJ1-6	TRBV5-8	-	-	TGTGCCAGCAGCTTCCAACAGGGAAGGCACTATAATTCACCCCTCCACTTT	CASSFQQGRHYNSPLHF
TRBJ2-3	TRBV2	TRBD2	-	TGTGCCAGCATGCGGGGGGGCCTAAAAAATACGCAGTATTTT	CASMRGGLKNTQYF
TRBJ2-2	TRBV5-6	TRBD2	-	TGTGCCAGCAGCCAGACTAGCGGGGGGTTCGGGGAGCTGTTTTTT	CASSQTSGGFGELFF
TRBJ2-3	TRBV11-2	-	-	TGTGCCAGCAGCCCCAGACTGACTGGCTACACAGATACGCAGTATTTT	CASSPRLTGYTDTQYF
TRBJ2-1	TRBV5-8	-	-	TGTGCCAACGGAATACGGGGGAATGAGCAGTTCTTC	CANGIRGNEQFF
TRBJ2-7	TRBV7-7	-	-	TGTGCCAGCAGCAGTCGACAGGGAGGCGAGCAGTACTTC	CASSSRQGGEQYF
TRBJ2-5	TRBV2	-	once	TGTGCCAGCAGTGTTGGGGGGACCACCGTGGAGACCCAGTACTTC	CASSVGGTTVETQYF
TRBJ2-1	TRBV10-1	TRBD1	-	TGCGCCAGCAGCGACGGGTGGCAGGGGGTGGTCTTC	CASSDGWQGVVF
TRBJ1-1	TRBV18	TRBD1	-	TGTGCCAGCTCGAGGGGGCAGGGGAACACTGAAGCTTTCTTT	CASSRGQGNTEAFF
TRBJ2-5	TRBV5-6	TRBD2	-	TGTGCCAGCACCAAAGCGGGGAGTATTCAAGAGACCCAGTACTTC	CASTKAGSIQETQYF
TRBJ1-6	TRBV7-9	-	-	TGTGCCAGCAGCTTAGTCGCAGGGGATTCACCCCTCCACTTT	CASSLVAGDSPLHF
TRBJ2-1	TRBV7-2	-	-	TGTGCCAGCAGCCCACAAGACAATGAGCAGTTCTTC	CASSPQDNEQFF
TRBJ2-5	TRBV7-7	-	once	TGTGCCAGCAGCTTAAGAGGGTCAGAGACCCAGTACTTC	CASSLRGSETQYF
TRBJ1-4	TRBV6-1	-	-	TGTGCCAGCAGTACAGGGCGGAATAATGAAAAACTGTTTTTT	CASSTGRNNEKLFF
TRBJ1-2	TRBV21-1	-	-	TGTGCTAGCAGCTCCCGTCCGACAGGGAAAAACTATGGCTACACCTTC	CASSSRPTGKNYGYTF
TRBJ1-1	TRBV7-9	-	-	TGTGCCAGCAGCTTACCTCCACAGAACACTGAAGCTTTCTTT	CASSLPPQNTEAFF
TRBJ2-1	TRBV11-2	TRBD2	-	TGTGCCAGCAGCTTATGGACTAGAGCTAATGAGCAGTTCTTC	CASSLWTRANEQFF
TRBJ1-1	TRBV18	-	few	TGTGCCAGCTTTTATTCTAACACTGAAGCTTTCTTT	CASFYSNTEAFF
TRBJ2-1	TRBV14	TRBD1	few	TGTGCCAGCAGCCAAGGCCGGGACAGGGGGGCGTATGAGCAGTTCTTC	CASSQGRDRGAYEQFF
TRBJ1-1	TRBV10-1	-	once	TGCGCCAGCAGTGAGGTTAAATCGGGGTCTGAAGCTTTCTTT	CASSEVKSGSEAFF
TRBJ1-6	TRBV2	-	-	TGTGCCAGCAGCCGACAGCCGAATTCACCCCTCCACTTT	CASSRQPNSPLHF
TRBJ1-4	TRBV4-2	TRBD1	-	TGTGCCAGCAGTCAAGTTTTTGGGACAGGGGGCTTGAGGACAACTAATGAAAAACTGTTTTTT	CASSQVFGTGGLRTTNEKLFF
TRBJ1-1	TRBV19	-	-	TGTGCCAGTAGTATAACCGACAGACCAGCTTTCTTT	CASSITDRPAFF
TRBJ2-1	TRBV5-1	-	-	TGCGCCAGCAGCTTCGACAGGCTGTACAATGAGCAGTTCTTC	CASSFDRLYNEQFF
TRBJ2-1	TRBV27	TRBD2	-	TGTGCCAGCAGTCCCCGGGGTGGACTAGGGCATGAGCAGTTCTTC	CASSPRGGLGHEQFF
TRBJ2-2	TRBV9	TRBD2	-	TGTGCCAGCAGCGTAGCGCGGGGGGCGAACACCGGGGAGCTGTTTTTT	CASSVARGANTGELFF
TRBJ2-7	TRBV25-1	-	-	TGTGCCAGCAGTGCCCTAGAGCAGACCTACGAGCAGTACTTC	CASSALEQTYEQYF
TRBJ2-2	TRBV6-5	TRBD2	-	TGTGCCAGCAGCCGACGACTAGCGGGCACCGGGGAGCTGTTTTTT	CASSRRLAGTGELFF
TRBJ2-1	TRBV7-8	TRBD2	-	TGTGCCAGCAGCTTAGCGCGACTAGCGGGGGCCGATGAGCAGTTCTTC	CASSLARLAGADEQFF
TRBJ2-7	TRBV11-2	TRBD2	-	TGTGCCAGCAGCTTAGGGCTAGCGGGGGATGTCTACGAGCAGTACTTC	CASSLGLAGDVYEQYF
TRBJ1-1	TRBV7-3	TRBD1	-	TGTGCCAGCAGTCGGGGACAGGGGACCCCAGGGAACACTGAAGCTTTCTTT	CASSRGQGTPGNTEAFF
TRBJ1-1	TRBV5-1	-	once	TGCGCCAGCGCCGGGGGGGGCAGCAACACTGAAGCTTTCTTT	CASAGGGSNTEAFF
TRBJ2-5	TRBV5-1	TRBD2	-	TGCGCCAGCAGCCCCCGGGAGGGTTGGGAGACCCAGTACTTC	CASSPREGWETQYF
TRBJ1-3	TRBV6-5	-	-	TGTGCCAGCAGCCCACGGGGGGGCGTGGGAAACACCATATATTTT	CASSPRGGVGNTIYF
TRBJ2-1	TRBV5-5	TRBD2	-	TGTGCCAGCAGCGGTCAAGGGGCTAGCGGACCCTACAATGAGCAGTTCTTC	CASSGQGASGPYNEQFF
TRBJ1-1	TRBV6-5	-	-	TGTGCCAGCAGGAAGGGGCCCGAGAACACTGAAGCTTTCTTT	CASRKGPENTEAFF
TRBJ2-2	TRBV7-6	TRBD1	-	TGTGCCAGCGAGGGGACAGGGGGATCCGGGGAGCTGTTTTTT	CASEGTGGSGELFF
TRBJ1-1	TRBV6-5	-	-	TGTGCCAGCAGTTCCCGGGACACAGATCAGAGCACTGAAGCTTTCTTT	CASSSRDTDQSTEAFF
TRBJ2-4	TRBV19	-	-	TGTGCCAGTAGCTCGAGCAAAAACATTCAGTACTTC	CASSSSKNIQYF
TRBJ2-1	TRBV5-1	TRBD1	-	TGCGCCAGCAGCCTCGGGGGGACAGGGGCCTCTAATGAGCAGTTCTTC	CASSLGGTGASNEQFF
TRBJ2-5	TRBV6-5	TRBD1	once	TGTGCCAGCAGCCCCTACAGGGGAACCCAAGAGACCCAGTACTTC	CASSPYRGTQETQYF
TRBJ1-6	TRBV27	TRBD1	-	TGTGCCAGCAGTTTCGATATCGGGGACAGGGTAGACGGTAATTCACCCCTCCACTTT	CASSFDIGDRVDGNSPLHF